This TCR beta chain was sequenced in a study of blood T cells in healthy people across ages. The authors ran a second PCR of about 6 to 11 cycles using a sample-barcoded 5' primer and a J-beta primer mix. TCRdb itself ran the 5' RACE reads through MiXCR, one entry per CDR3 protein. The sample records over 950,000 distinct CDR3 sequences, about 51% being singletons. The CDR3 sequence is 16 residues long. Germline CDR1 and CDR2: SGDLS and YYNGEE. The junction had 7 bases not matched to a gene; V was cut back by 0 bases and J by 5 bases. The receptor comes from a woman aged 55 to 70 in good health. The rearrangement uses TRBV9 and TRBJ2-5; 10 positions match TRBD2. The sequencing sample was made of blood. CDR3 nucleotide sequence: TGTGCCAGCAGCGTAGGGGCTAGCGGGAGTTGGGAGACCCAGTACTTC. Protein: CASSVGASGSWETQYF.